This section outlines one T cell receptor beta chain sequence together with its context. Its antigen is not identified. The sample originates from a study of CD8 T cells in ankylosing spondylitis. Study outcomes and limitations: In ankylosing spondylitis blood, a motif of roughly 8 highly homologous TCR beta variants appeared characteristic. Disease-linked clones reportedly concentrated significantly in matched ankylosing spondylitis synovial fluid.

Each CDR3 protein is one row after TCRdb ran MiXCR on the 5' RACE reads. The sample includes 250,000 to 350,000 distinct CDR3 sequences, around 8% of them seen just once. This CDR3 is built from 14 residues. Germline CDR1 SGHTA, CDR2 FQGNSA. V lost 5 bases and J 2 bases, leaving 11 bases between the germline ends. Specimen: blood, either unsorted or a sorted T cell fraction (not recorded which). This clonotype originated in a male donor with ankylosing spondylitis. The chain has TRBV7-2 and TRBJ2-3, with unresolved D. The CDR3 nucleotides are TGTGCCAGCAGCCGTTGGACGACCACAGATACGCAGTATTTT. Its translation is CASSRWTTTDTQYF.